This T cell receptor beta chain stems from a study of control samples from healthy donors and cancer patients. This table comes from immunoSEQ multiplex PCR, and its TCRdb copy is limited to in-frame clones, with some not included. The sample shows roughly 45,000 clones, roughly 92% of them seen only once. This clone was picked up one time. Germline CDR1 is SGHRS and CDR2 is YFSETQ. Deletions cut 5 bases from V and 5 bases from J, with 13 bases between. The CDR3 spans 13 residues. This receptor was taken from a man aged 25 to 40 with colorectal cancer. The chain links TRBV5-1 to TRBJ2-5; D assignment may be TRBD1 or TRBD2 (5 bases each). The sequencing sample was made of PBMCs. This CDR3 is CASRGTSLETQYF. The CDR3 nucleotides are TGCGCCAGCAGGGGGACGTCTTTGGAGACCCAGTACTTC.